A selection of T cell receptor beta chains follows, all from one sample in a study of T cells expressing NK-cell markers. Using the 5' RACE reads, TCRdb records one entry per CDR3 protein without DNA. Recorded for this sample: around 550,000 distinct CDR3 sequences. Sequencing used blood T cells: a sorted CD56 or NKG2C T cell subset, CD4+ or CD8+ T cells, or bulk PBMC T cells (not recorded which). The source of these receptors is a man younger than 30 in good health. The CDR3 runs from the conserved cysteine through the conserved F or W.

j_call v_call cdr3_aa
TRBJ2-3 TRBV7-6 CASSLGHMTSTDTQYF
TRBJ1-1 TRBV7-9 CASTRTGEAFF
TRBJ2-5 TRBV6-5 CASSYYSRTSQETQYF
TRBJ2-1 TRBV6-5 CASSSRTSGTWGEQFF
TRBJ2-5 TRBV30 CAWSVLARRETQYF
TRBJ1-4 TRBV12-3/TRBV12-4 CASSFGHTSNEKLFF
TRBJ2-7 TRBV5-1 CASSVLAGGPGEQYF
TRBJ1-4 TRBV10-3 CAISGLNEKLFF
TRBJ2-2 TRBV29-1 CSVGGERGNSNTGELFF
TRBJ2-5 TRBV5-1 CASSPASGLSYQETQYF
TRBJ2-7 TRBV20-1 CSARDPERDRDYEQYF
TRBJ1-2 TRBV12-3/TRBV12-4 CASSAQHSVFYHGYTF
TRBJ2-3 TRBV6-6 CASTNRGSQYF
TRBJ1-1 TRBV12-3/TRBV12-4 CASSLWGGGGTGGNTEAFF
TRBJ2-7 TRBV7-2 CASSRPGLAGSHEQYF
TRBJ2-3 TRBV3-1 CASSHSYTDTQYF
TRBJ1-2 TRBV29-1 CSVVFEQGKLYGGYTF
TRBJ2-7 TRBV10-3 CASKGQGNEQYF
TRBJ2-1 TRBV20-1 CSATLPRTSLNEQFF